These 20 T cell receptor beta chains share one sample of origin, sequenced in a study of blood T cell repertoires in COVID-19 (dated by TCRdb to 2020 to 2021). The library was built by means of the immunoSEQ multiplex PCR assay. TCRdb retrieved this table from immuneACCESS and kept in-frame rearrangements only. Not all clones are present; in checked studies, unresolved V genes account for under half, and no reason is known for the remainder. Counted in this sample were more than 300,000 clones; about 87% of them appeared once. The ten largest clones represent around 1.9% of the sample. What was sequenced was PBMCs or T cells enriched from blood (not recorded which). The origin of the receptors is a middle-aged man in a cohort exposed to, infected with or recovered from COVID-19 (not recorded which).

V is TRBV10-3 and J is TRBJ2-7; D may be TRBD2 (6 bases). The germline V gene encodes CDR1 ENHRY and CDR2 SYGVKD. The CDR3 runs 11 residues. V was cut by 9 bases and J by 6 bases, with 12 bases left in between. CDR3 region: CAILARGEQYF. CDR3 nucleotides: TGTGCCATACTAGCCCGAGGCGAGCAGTACTTC.

This rearrangement joins TRBV6-1 to TRBJ1-5; D unresolved. CDR3 length: 12 residues. Per germline, CDR1 MNHNS and CDR2 SASEGT. Trimming left V 1 base short and J 7 bases short, with 5 bases between. CDR3 sequence: CASSEVGQPQHF. CDR3 sequence (DNA): TGTGCCAGCAGTGAAGTCGGGCAGCCCCAGCATTTT.

J is TRBJ2-1 and V is TRBV6-5; 9 bases agree with TRBD2. Germline trimming cut 0 bases from V and 12 bases from J; bases unmatched to any gene: 12. The CDR3 runs to 16 residues. CDR1 is MNHEY, CDR2 SVGAGI, per germline. The CDR3 region is CASSYSDSGSRVGQFF. DNA for the CDR3: TGTGCCAGCAGTTACTCTGATAGCGGGAGTCGGGTTGGGCAGTTCTTC.

The rearrangement links TRBV2 to TRBJ2-7, with TRBD1 as a possible D gene (5 bases). Trimming left V 5 bases short and J 3 bases short, with 8 bases between. The CDR3 sequence is 12 residues long. In germline, CDR1 is SNHLY, CDR2 FYNNEI. The CDR3 loop is CASSLQDYEQYF. The CDR3 DNA follows: TGTGCCAGCAGTTTACAGGACTACGAGCAGTACTTC.

This chain uses TRBV10-1 with TRBJ1-5; D possibly corresponds to TRBD1 (6 bases). CDR3 size: 12 residues. Germline assignment: CDR1 WNHNN and CDR2 SYGVQD (reference sequence). V was pared by 6 bases and J by 7 bases, with 10 bases between. The CDR3 reads CASSYDRQPQHF. The CDR3 nucleotides are TGCGCCAGCAGCTATGACAGGCAGCCCCAGCATTTT.

The chain employs TRBV28 and TRBJ2-6; D is perhaps TRBD2 (5 bases). Trimming removed 6 bases from V and 6 bases from J, with 21 bases in between. Germline CDR1 and CDR2: MDHEN and SYDVKM. The CDR3 loop spans 17 amino acids. CDR3 protein: CASSPGVGGYAANVLTF. CDR3 nucleotide sequence: TGTGCCAGCAGCCCCGGCGTCGGCGGGTATGCGGCCAACGTCCTGACTTTC. Using reference TRBV28 and TRBJ2-6 for the parts outside the CDR3, the full variable domain is DVKVTQSSRYLVKRTGEKVFLECVQDMDHENMFWYRQDPGLGLRLIYFSYDVKMKEKGDIPEGYSVSREKKERFSLILESASTNQTSMYLCASSPGVGGYAANVLTFGAGSRLTVL.

The genes are TRBV19 and TRBJ2-5, with D perhaps TRBD2 (6 bases). The germline V and J ends were trimmed by 7 bases and 8 bases, with 20 bases remaining between them. Germline CDR1 and CDR2: LNHDA and SQIVND (reference sequence). This CDR3 region has 14 residues. CDR3: CASKQQEGSITQYF. CDR3 DNA sequence: TGTGCCAGTAAACAGCAGGAGGGATCCATCACCCAGTACTTC.

V and J are TRBV5-1 and TRBJ2-1; 11 nucleotides match TRBD1. There are 15 residues in the CDR3. Losses at the gene ends were 2 bases for V and 7 bases for J; bases not matched to a gene: 5. The germline gives CDR1 SGHRS, CDR2 YFSETQ. CDR3 sequence (DNA): TGCGCCAGCAGCTTTACCGGGACAGGGGGAAATGAGCAGTTCTTC. It specifies CASSFTGTGGNEQFF.

The chain has TRBV6-5 and TRBJ1-1; D is unresolved. Deletions cut 10 bases from V and 4 bases from J, with 16 bases between. Germline CDR1 MNHEY, CDR2 SVGAGI. This CDR3 region has 13 residues. CDR3 DNA sequence: TGTGCCACACAACGTGCCCCAGGCACTGAAGCTTTCTTT. Translating gives CATQRAPGTEAFF.

CDR3 in amino acids: CASSPGGRGAKETQYF. The CDR3 DNA reads as TGCGCCAGCAGCCCCGGTGGGCGGGGAGCGAAAGAGACCCAGTACTTC. The V gene is TRBV4-1, the J gene TRBJ2-5, with D tentatively TRBD2 (6 bases). V was pared by 4 bases and J by 3 bases, with 18 bases between. Germline assignment: CDR1 MGHRA and CDR2 YSYEKL. The CDR3 is made up of 16 amino acids.

V usage is TRBV28 and J usage is TRBJ2-2, with D perhaps matching TRBD1 (6 bases). Germline V gives CDR1 MDHEN, CDR2 SYDVKM. The CDR3 is 13 residues long. V lost 6 bases to trimming and J lost 4 bases, with 9 bases between them. CDR3 loop: CASRGDITGELFF. The CDR3 region has the DNA TGTGCCAGCAGAGGGGACATCACCGGGGAGCTGTTTTTT.

The chain uses TRBV18 and TRBJ1-1; 8 nucleotides line up with TRBD1. Germline CDR1 is KGHSH and CDR2 is LQKENI. V was pared by 1 base and J by 4 bases, with 8 bases of the junction left unmatched. The CDR3 is 16 residues long. The DNA of the CDR3 is TGTGCCAGCTCACCACTCGCAGGGGGCCGCGGCACTGAAGCTTTCTTT. Translation gives CASSPLAGGRGTEAFF.

The J gene is TRBJ2-2, the V gene TRBV3-1 (or the pseudogene TRBV3-2); the match to TRBD1 covers 7 bases. This CDR3 comprises 15 residues. V lost 3 bases to trimming and J lost 1 base; unmatched junction nucleotides: 2. CDR1 is LGHDT, CDR2 YNNKEL, per germline (reference sequence). DNA of the CDR3: TGTGCCAGCAGCCATCGACAGGGGAACACCGGGGAGCTGTTTTTT. Amino acid sequence: CASSHRQGNTGELFF.

This chain links TRBV30 with TRBJ1-3, with D hard to call. CDR1 is GTSNPN and CDR2 is SVGIG in the germline V gene (reference sequence). The ends were cut back, 6 bases at V and 1 base at J, with 13 bases in the middle. This CDR3 is 14 amino acids long. CDR3 amino acids: CACDIWASGNTIYF. The DNA of the CDR3 is TGTGCCTGTGATATCTGGGCGTCTGGAAACACCATATATTTT.

The chain uses TRBV5-1 and TRBJ1-4; 7 bases are shared with TRBD1. Unmatched junction bases numbered 3, after V lost 2 bases and J lost 2 bases. Germline values: CDR1 SGHRS, CDR2 YFSETQ. This CDR3 is 15 amino acids long. The CDR3 is CASSFTGDTNEKLFF. The CDR3, as DNA: TGCGCCAGCAGCTTCACAGGGGATACTAATGAAAAACTGTTTTTT.

V and J are TRBV6-5 and TRBJ2-7; 8 nucleotides match TRBD2. Germline trimming cut 11 bases from V and 6 bases from J; bases unmatched to any gene: 18. This CDR3 is 15 amino acids long. CDR1 MNHEY and CDR2 SVGAGI come from the germline V gene. In DNA, the CDR3 is TGTGCCGGCGCGAGGAGCTCAGCGGGAGCCGGCGAGCAGTACTTC. Translation gives CAGARSSAGAGEQYF.

The V gene is TRBV5-6, the J gene TRBJ2-5; possibly TRBD1 for D (6 bases). Trimming cost V 4 bases and J 1 base, with 11 bases left between them. The germline gives CDR1 SGHDT, CDR2 YYEEEE. The CDR3 extends over 14 amino acids. The CDR3, as DNA: TGTGCCAGCAGCCCTGGGACAATCCAAGAGACCCAGTACTTC. Its protein product is CASSPGTIQETQYF.

The V call is TRBV5-1, the J call TRBJ2-7; D is unresolved. Trimming took off 4 bases at V and 4 bases at J, with 6 bases between the two ends. This CDR3 has 11 amino acids. Per germline, CDR1 SGHRS and CDR2 YFSETQ. The CDR3 protein is CASSPLYEQYF. CDR3 nucleotides: TGCGCCAGCAGCCCCCTGTACGAGCAGTACTTC. Full variable domain (outside the CDR3, taken from reference TRBV5-1 and TRBJ2-7): KAGVTQTPRYLIKTRGQQVTLSCSPISGHRSVSWYQQTPGQGLQFLFEYFSETQRNKGNFPGRFSGRQFSNSRSEMNVSTLELGDSALYLCASSPLYEQYFGPGTRLTVT.

V usage is TRBV11-2 and J usage is TRBJ2-5, with 8 bases matching TRBD2. Germline V gives CDR1 SGHAT, CDR2 FQNNGV. There are 18 residues in the CDR3. Losses at the gene ends were 5 bases for V and 1 base for J; bases not matched to a gene: 15. The CDR3 loop is CASSRDSGLAERQETQYF. The DNA of the CDR3 is TGTGCCAGCAGCCGGGACTCCGGACTAGCTGAACGCCAAGAGACCCAGTACTTC.

J is TRBJ1-4 and V is TRBV19, with 7 bases matching TRBD1. This CDR3 region has 14 residues. J gave up 5 bases and V 6 bases, and 6 bases lay outside the gene matches. Germline CDR1 LNHDA, CDR2 SQIVND (reference sequence). CDR3 sequence: CASSPGQKNEKLFF. DNA for the CDR3: TGTGCCAGTAGCCCGGGACAGAAGAATGAAAAACTGTTTTTT.